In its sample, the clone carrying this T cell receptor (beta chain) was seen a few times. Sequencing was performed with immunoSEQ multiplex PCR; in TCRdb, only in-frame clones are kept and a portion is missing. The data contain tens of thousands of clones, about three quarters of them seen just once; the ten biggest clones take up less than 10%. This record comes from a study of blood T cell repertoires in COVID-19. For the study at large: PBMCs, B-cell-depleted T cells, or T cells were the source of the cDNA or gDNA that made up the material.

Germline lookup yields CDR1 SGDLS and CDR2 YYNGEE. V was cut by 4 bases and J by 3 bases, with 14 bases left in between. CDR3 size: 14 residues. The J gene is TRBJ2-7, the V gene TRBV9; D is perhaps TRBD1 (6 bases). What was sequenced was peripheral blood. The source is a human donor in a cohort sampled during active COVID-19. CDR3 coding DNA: TGTGCCAGCAGCCCAACCCTGGACAGCTACGAGCAGTACTTC. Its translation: CASSPTLDSYEQYF.